This TCR beta chain was recovered during a study of siplizumab effects on memory and regulatory T cells. Overall study results and limits: Memory cells seemed less diverse than naive T cells, which also seemed major contributors to the alloresponse.

Germline V CDR1 and CDR2: SGHRS, YFSETQ. V lost 5 bases, J lost 8 bases, and 2 bases stayed unmatched. The CDR3 runs 12 residues. The mixed lymphocyte reaction cells were cocultured at 37°C for roughly six days. This clone was recorded a few times. Its specificity is unknown. Per sample, 85,000 to 100,000 TCR templates underwent assay. Using immunoSEQ multiplex PCR, the repertoire was profiled, and TCRdb retains in-frame clones only, with some absent. The sample lists more than 6,500 clones, around 34% occurring once. What was sequenced was CFSE-low (dividing) CD8+ T cells sorted from an allogeneic mixed lymphocyte reaction. The V and J genes are TRBV5-1 and TRBJ2-1, with 9 bases that match TRBD1. This TCR was recovered from a human donor in good health; the cells came from an allogeneic mixed lymphocyte reaction. DNA of the CDR3: TGCGCCAGCAGTGGGACAGGGTATGAGCAGTTCTTC. The encoded protein is CASSGTGYEQFF.